This note documents a single TCR beta chain sequence. This clonotype was seen more than once but under ten times. Its recognized antigen is unknown. Base qualities were left out, and no much larger clone turns up one base away. The meaning of the sample's treatment or condition label: in vitro stimulation with specific CMV peptide epitopes to enrich CMV-specific T cells. These data belong to a study of T cell repertoires in cytomegalovirus infection (dated by TCRdb to the late 2010s). With regard to the full study: Recently identified HLA-C-restricted CMV epitopes, whose presentation resists viral immunomodulation, were targeted by peptide stimulations together with well-studied HLA-B-restricted epitopes. Donor HLA type was relevant to the analysis, as public TCR beta signatures indicated carriage of CMV infection together with the matching HLA type.

The instrument was an Illumina HiSeq 1500. TCRdb redid the processing of the public reads, applying fastp at Q25 and MiXCR, and retained in-frame beta chains. A single entry per CDR3 protein holds the most common genes and DNA from its merged rows. Across this sample there are around 750,000 distinct CDR3 sequences, with over 25% seen only once. Together, the top ten hold over 10% of the sample. Summary of the overall study and its limitations: Cumulative frequency of public TCR beta family members discriminated carriers of CMV infection plus the relevant HLA type in this cohort and an independent roughly 340-donor cohort. In the ex vivo response, HLA-C-restricted CMV-specific TCR beta clonotypes were dominant, and in two of eight donors the single most frequent clonotype came from this HLA-C-restricted group.

The CDR3 holds 17 amino acids from the cysteine to the phenylalanine. Only the CDR3 DNA is retained, 51 bases long and in frame from the first base. CDR1 and CDR2, per the germline V gene, are SGHTA and FQGNSA. The germline V and J ends show losses of 3 bases and 4 bases respectively, and no gene match explains 9 bases of the junction. Sample: cultured CD8+ T cells from PBMCs, taken from culture after CMV antigen stimulation. Rearrangement joined TRBV7-2 to TRBJ2-5; TRBD2 agrees with 12 junctional bases. The origin of this receptor is a human donor in good health (CMV status not recorded). Some clones in this sample may be carry-over from other donors' samples. The CDR3 sequence is CASSFPTSGGTRETQYF. The nucleotide sequence is given as TGTGCCAGCAGCTTTCCTACTAGCGGGGGGACACGAGAGACCCAGTACTTC. Extended through the reference TRBV7-2 and TRBJ2-5 proteins, this CDR3 yields the full variable domain: GAGVSQSPSNKVTEKGKDVELRCDPISGHTALYWYRQSLGQGLEFLIYFQGNSAPDKSGLPSDRFSAERTGGSVSTLTIQRTQQEDSAVYLCASSFPTSGGTRETQYFGPGTRLLVL.